Reported below is one T cell receptor (beta chain). In germline, CDR1 is MDHEN, CDR2 SYDVKM. The CDR3 totals 15 residues. V was trimmed by 4 bases and J by 3 bases, leaving 14 bases between them. These data are taken from a study of identical twins. TCRdb processed the 5' RACE reads anew with MiXCR; each CDR3 protein has one entry. The table lists a few hundred thousand distinct CDR3 sequences, approximately 17% of them singletons, with 9% to 15% in the top ten. What was sequenced was naive T cells sorted from blood. This rearrangement joins TRBV28 to TRBJ2-3, with D hard to call. The sequence derives from a man in his fifties or sixties in good health. In nucleotides, the CDR3 is TGTGCCAGCAGTTCCCCTGTGGTTGATACAGATACGCAGTATTTT. Residues: CASSSPVVDTDTQYF.